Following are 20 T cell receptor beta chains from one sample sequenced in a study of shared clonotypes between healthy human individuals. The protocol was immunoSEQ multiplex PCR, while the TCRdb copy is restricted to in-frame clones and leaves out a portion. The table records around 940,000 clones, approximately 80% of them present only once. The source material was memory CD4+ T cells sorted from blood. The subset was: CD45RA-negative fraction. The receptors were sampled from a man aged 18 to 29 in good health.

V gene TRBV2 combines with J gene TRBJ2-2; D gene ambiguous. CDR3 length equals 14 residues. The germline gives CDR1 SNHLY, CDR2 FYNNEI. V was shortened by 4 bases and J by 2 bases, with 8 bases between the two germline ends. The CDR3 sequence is CASSVFVNTGELFF. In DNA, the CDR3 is TGTGCCAGCAGTGTTTTCGTCAACACCGGGGAGCTGTTTTTT.

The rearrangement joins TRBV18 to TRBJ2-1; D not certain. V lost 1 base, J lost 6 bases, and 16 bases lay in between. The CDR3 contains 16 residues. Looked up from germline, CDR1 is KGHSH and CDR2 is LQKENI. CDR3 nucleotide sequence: TGTGCCAGCTCACCACTGAGTTCTAGTGTGGGCAATGAGCAGTTCTTC. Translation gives CASSPLSSSVGNEQFF.

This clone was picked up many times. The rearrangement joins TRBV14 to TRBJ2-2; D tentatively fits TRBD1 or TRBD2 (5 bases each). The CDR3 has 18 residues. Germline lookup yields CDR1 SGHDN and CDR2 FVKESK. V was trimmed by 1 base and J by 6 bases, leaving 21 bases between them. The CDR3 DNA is TGTGCCAGCAGCCAAGCCAGTATCGGGGCCCCTTTTCCCGGGGAGCTGTTTTTT. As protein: CASSQASIGAPFPGELFF.

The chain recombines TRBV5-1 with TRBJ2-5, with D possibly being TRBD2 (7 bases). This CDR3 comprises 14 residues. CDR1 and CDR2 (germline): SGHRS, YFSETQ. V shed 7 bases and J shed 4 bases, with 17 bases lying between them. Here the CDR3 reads CASGLGGLGETQYF. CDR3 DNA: TGCGCCAGCGGTTTGGGGGGGCTAGGAGAGACCCAGTACTTC.

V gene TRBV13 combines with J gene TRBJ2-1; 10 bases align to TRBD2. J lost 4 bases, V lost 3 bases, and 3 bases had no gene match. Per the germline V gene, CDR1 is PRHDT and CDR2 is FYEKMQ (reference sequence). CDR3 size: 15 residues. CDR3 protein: CASSFSGGKYNEQFF. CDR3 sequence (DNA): TGTGCCAGCAGCTTTAGCGGGGGGAAATACAATGAGCAGTTCTTC.

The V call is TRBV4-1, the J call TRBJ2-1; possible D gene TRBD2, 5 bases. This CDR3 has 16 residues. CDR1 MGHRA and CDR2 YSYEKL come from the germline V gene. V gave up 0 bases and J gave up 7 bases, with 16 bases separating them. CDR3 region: CASSQDFRLILNEQFF. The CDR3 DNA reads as TGCGCCAGCAGCCAAGATTTCCGACTAATTTTAAATGAGCAGTTCTTC.

The CDR3 loop reads CASSEVGSGEQYF. In DNA, the CDR3 is TGCGCCAGCAGTGAAGTCGGGTCGGGCGAGCAGTACTTC. This chain connects TRBV10-1 to TRBJ2-7; D ambiguous. Between the trimmed V and J ends, which lost 3 bases and 6 bases, there was a span of 12 bases. This CDR3 comprises 13 residues. Per the germline V gene, CDR1 is WNHNN and CDR2 is SYGVQD (reference sequence).

The CDR3 sequence is CASSSTLAGGREQYF. The CDR3 DNA reads as TGTGCCAGCAGTTCCACCTTAGCGGGAGGTCGCGAGCAGTACTTC. V gene TRBV6-6 combines with J gene TRBJ2-7, with 10 positions matching TRBD2. The trim removed 4 bases at V and 6 bases at J, leaving 9 bases unmatched. Germline V gene data show CDR1 as MNHNY and CDR2 as SVGAGI (reference sequence). The CDR3 spans 15 residues.

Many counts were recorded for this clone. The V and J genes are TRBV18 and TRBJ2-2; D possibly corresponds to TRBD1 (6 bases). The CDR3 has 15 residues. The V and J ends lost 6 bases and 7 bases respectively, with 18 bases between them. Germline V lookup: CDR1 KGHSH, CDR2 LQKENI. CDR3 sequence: CASSDLGQPGGELFF. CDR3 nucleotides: TGTGCCAGCTCCGACCTAGGACAGCCCGGCGGGGAGCTGTTTTTT.

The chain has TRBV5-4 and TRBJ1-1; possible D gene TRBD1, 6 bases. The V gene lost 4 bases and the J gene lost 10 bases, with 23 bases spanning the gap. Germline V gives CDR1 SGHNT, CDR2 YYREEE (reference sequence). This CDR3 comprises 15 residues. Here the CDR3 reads CASSIARGQREIAFF. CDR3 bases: TGTGCCAGCAGCATTGCCCGTGGACAGAGGGAGATAGCTTTCTTT.

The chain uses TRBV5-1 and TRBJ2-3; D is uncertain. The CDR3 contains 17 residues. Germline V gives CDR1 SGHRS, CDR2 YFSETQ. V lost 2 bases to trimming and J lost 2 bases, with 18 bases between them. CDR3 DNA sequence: TGCGCCAGCAGCTTAATCGCGCTCACTCAATACACAGATACGCAGTATTTT. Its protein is CASSLIALTQYTDTQYF.

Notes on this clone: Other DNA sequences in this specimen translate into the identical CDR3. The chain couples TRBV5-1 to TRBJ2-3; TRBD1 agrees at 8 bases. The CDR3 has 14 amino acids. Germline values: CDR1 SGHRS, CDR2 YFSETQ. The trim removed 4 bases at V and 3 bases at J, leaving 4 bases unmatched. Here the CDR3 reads CASSPDRGTDTQYF. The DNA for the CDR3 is TGCGCCAGCAGCCCTGACAGGGGAACAGATACGCAGTATTTT.

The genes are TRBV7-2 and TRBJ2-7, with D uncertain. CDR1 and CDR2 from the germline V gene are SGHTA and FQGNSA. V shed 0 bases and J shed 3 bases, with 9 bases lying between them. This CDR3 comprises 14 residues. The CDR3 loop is CASSLASGFYEQYF. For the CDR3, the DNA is TGTGCCAGCAGCTTAGCTTCTGGGTTCTACGAGCAGTACTTC. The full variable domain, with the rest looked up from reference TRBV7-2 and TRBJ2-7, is GAGVSQSPSNKVTEKGKDVELRCDPISGHTALYWYRQSLGQGLEFLIYFQGNSAPDKSGLPSDRFSAERTGGSVSTLTIQRTQQEDSAVYLCASSLASGFYEQYFGPGTRLTVT.

The CDR3 bases are TGTGCCAGCAGCTACCGGGACCCCCGCACAGATACGCAGTATTTT. Protein product: CASSYRDPRTDTQYF. The chain couples TRBV6-5 to TRBJ2-3; the D call may be TRBD1 or TRBD2 (5 bases each). Germline CDR1 and CDR2: MNHEY and SVGAGI. There are 15 residues in the CDR3. Deletions cut 6 bases from V and 1 base from J, with 14 bases between.

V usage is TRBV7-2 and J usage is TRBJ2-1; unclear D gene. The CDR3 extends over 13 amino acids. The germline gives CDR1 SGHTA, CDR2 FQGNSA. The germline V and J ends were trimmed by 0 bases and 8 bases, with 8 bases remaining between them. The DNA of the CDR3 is TGTGCCAGCAGCTTAGCGGGATCGCATGAGCAGTTCTTC. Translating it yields CASSLAGSHEQFF.

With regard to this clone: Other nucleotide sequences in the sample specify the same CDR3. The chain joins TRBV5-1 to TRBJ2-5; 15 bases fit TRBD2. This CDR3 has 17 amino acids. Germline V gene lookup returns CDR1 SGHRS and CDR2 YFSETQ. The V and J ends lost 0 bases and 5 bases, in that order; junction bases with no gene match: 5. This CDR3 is CASSLAGLAGGRETQYF. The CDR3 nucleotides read TGCGCCAGCAGCTTGGCCGGACTAGCGGGGGGGCGTGAGACCCAGTACTTC.

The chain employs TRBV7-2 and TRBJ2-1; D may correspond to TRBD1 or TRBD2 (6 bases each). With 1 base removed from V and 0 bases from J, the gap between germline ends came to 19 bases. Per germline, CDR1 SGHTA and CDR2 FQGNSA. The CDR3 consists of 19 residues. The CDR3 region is CASSLGGTPITSSYNEQFF. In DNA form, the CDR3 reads TGTGCCAGCAGCTTAGGCGGGACACCTATAACGAGCTCCTACAATGAGCAGTTCTTC.

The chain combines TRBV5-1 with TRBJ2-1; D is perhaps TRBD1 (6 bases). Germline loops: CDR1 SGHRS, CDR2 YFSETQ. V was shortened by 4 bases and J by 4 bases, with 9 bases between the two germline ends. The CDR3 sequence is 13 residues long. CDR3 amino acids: CASSRDIYNEQFF. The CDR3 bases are TGCGCCAGCAGCCGGGACATTTACAATGAGCAGTTCTTC.

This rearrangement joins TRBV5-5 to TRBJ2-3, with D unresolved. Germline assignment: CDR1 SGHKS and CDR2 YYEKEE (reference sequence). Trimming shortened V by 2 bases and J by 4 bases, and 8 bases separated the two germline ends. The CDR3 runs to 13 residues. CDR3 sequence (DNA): TGTGCCAGCAGCTTAATAGTCGCAGATACGCAGTATTTT. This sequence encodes CASSLIVADTQYF. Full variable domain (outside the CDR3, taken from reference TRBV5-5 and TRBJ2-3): DAGVTQSPTHLIKTRGQQVTLRCSPISGHKSVSWYQQVLGQGPQFIFQYYEKEERGRGNFPDRFSARQFPNYSSELNVNALLLGDSALYLCASSLIVADTQYFGPGTRLTVL.

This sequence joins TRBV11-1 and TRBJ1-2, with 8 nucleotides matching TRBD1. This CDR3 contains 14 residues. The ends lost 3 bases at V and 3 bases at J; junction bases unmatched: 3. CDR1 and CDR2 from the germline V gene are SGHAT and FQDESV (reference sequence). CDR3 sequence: CASSLGTGDYGYTF. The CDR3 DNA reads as TGTGCCAGCAGCTTGGGGACAGGAGACTATGGCTACACCTTC.